Reported below is one T cell receptor beta chain. Its antigen is still unknown. The data belong to a study of T cells in localized non-small cell lung cancer. General study findings and limits: Tumor showed lower T cell clonality than uninvolved adjacent lung, where it was highest.

Method: immunoSEQ multiplex PCR; TCRdb's copy keeps in-frame clones and lacks some. The sample contains about 91,000 clones, approximately 88% of which appear only once. Germline CDR1 and CDR2: SGHTA and FQGNSA. This CDR3 is 15 amino acids long. V gave up 4 bases and J gave up 3 bases; unmatched junction bases: 6. The sequences come from peripheral blood, collected before any cancer treatment. This clonotype was sampled from a man aged 35 to 69 with stage I squamous cell lung carcinoma. The chain carries TRBV7-2 and TRBJ1-5, with 7 bases that match TRBD1. The chain's CDR3 is CASSSRTGDNQPQHF. CDR3 nucleotide sequence: TGTGCCAGCAGCTCAAGGACAGGAGACAATCAGCCCCAGCATTTT.